Described below is a single TCR beta chain sequence and its context. Reverse transcribed after extraction, RNA yielded cDNA as the sequencing template. The assay was immunoSEQ multiplex PCR, and TCRdb's table has in-frame clones only and misses some. The data hold 150,000 to 200,000 clones, with around 60% observed a single time. This sample was taken from a study of CD8+ T cells in alopecia areata. The germline V gene encodes CDR1 SEHNR and CDR2 FQNEAQ (reference sequence). CDR3 length equals 17 residues. Germline trimming cut 1 base from V and 3 bases from J; bases unmatched to any gene: 12. Described treatment: oral pan-JAK inhibitor, 5-10 mg twice daily.

The material was CD4+ T cells sorted from blood, obtained between weeks 47 and 50, from a patient treated with tofacitinib. This clonotype originated in a human donor with alopecia areata. The J gene is TRBJ2-7, the V gene TRBV7-9, with 7 bases matching TRBD1. The CDR3 DNA sequence: TGTGCCAGCAGCTTAGTCCCTAACCGGGACAGCAACTACGAGCAGTACTTC. It yields the protein CASSLVPNRDSNYEQYF.